A single sample is the source of the 6 T cell receptor beta chains below, sequenced in a study of blood T cell repertoires in COVID-19. TCRdb keeps only in-frame clones here, not all; method: immunoSEQ multiplex PCR. The table shows roughly 200,000 clones, with around nine tenths occurring only once. Specimen: peripheral blood. These receptor sequences come from a man aged 35 to 55 with active or convalescent COVID-19.

This chain links TRBV4-1 with TRBJ2-1; 7 bases fit TRBD1. Germline CDR1 and CDR2: MGHRA and YSYEKL. This CDR3 is 15 amino acids long. The V segment lost 5 bases and the J segment 4 bases; nucleotides outside the gene matches: 8. The CDR3 bases are TGCGCCAGCAGCTTCCGGGACAGCGATTACAATGAGCAGTTCTTC. Translated: CASSFRDSDYNEQFF.

The chain has TRBV14 and TRBJ2-4, with D perhaps matching TRBD2 (7 bases). The V end lost 2 bases, the J end lost 8 bases, and 16 bases lay between the germline ends. The CDR3 length is 15 residues. Germline CDR1 and CDR2: SGHDN and FVKESK. The CDR3 region has the DNA TGTGCCAGCAGCCAATATGGGGGGGCTAGGTACATTCAGTACTTC. This translates into CASSQYGGARYIQYF.

The CDR3: CATASTWQEDNEQFF. The CDR3 nucleotides are TGTGCCACTGCAAGCACGTGGCAGGAGGACAATGAGCAGTTCTTC. V gene TRBV6-5 combines with J gene TRBJ2-1, with a weak D call TRBD2 (5 bases). Per the germline V gene, CDR1 is MNHEY and CDR2 is SVGAGI. V lost 10 bases and J lost 5, with 21 bases in between. The CDR3 contains 15 residues.

V and J are TRBV6-6 and TRBJ2-1, with 9 bases identical to TRBD2. CDR3 length: 15 residues. J gave up 3 bases and V 2 bases, and 2 bases lay outside the gene matches. Germline CDR1 MNHNY, CDR2 SVGAGI (reference sequence). The CDR3 coding sequence is TGTGCCAGCAGTTACGTAGCGGGAGTCTACAATGAGCAGTTCTTC. Its translation: CASSYVAGVYNEQFF.

V and J are TRBV7-9 and TRBJ2-7; D is unresolved. The V gene's germline CDR1 is SEHNR and CDR2 FQNEAQ (reference sequence). V lost 4 bases, J lost 0 bases, and 13 bases lay in between. This CDR3 is 15 amino acids long. CDR3 sequence: CASSYATYSSYEQYF. DNA of the CDR3: TGTGCCAGCAGCTACGCGACATATAGCTCCTACGAGCAGTACTTC. Full variable domain (remainder filled in from reference TRBV7-9 and TRBJ2-7): DTGVSQNPRHKITKRGQNVTFRCDPISEHNRLYWYRQTLGQGPEFLTYFQNEAQLEKSRLLSDRFSAERPKGSFSTLEIQRTEQGDSAMYLCASSYATYSSYEQYFGPGTRLTVT.

About this clone: At one boundary the junction diverges from the germline segment, which might be a read error. The chain has TRBV4-1 and TRBJ1-5; TRBD1 might be the D (5 bases). CDR1 and CDR2 (germline): MGHRA, YSYEKL. The CDR3 sequence is 15 residues long. The CDR3 DNA reads TGCGCCAGCAGTCAAGGGACTGTAAACAATCAGCCCCAGCATTTT. Translation: CASSQGTVNNQPQHF.